This is a list of T cell receptor beta chains from one sample in a study of cytomegalovirus exposure and HLA in healthy donors. Method: immunoSEQ multiplex PCR; TCRdb's copy keeps in-frame clones and lacks some. The repertoire includes about 200,000 clones, roughly 85% of them detected once, and approximately 1.8% sits in the top ten. The sample consisted of PBMCs. Receptors originate from a male donor in good health and CMV-seronegative. CDR3s include the opening cysteine and the closing phenylalanine or tryptophan.

TRBJ1-1 | TRBV14 | CASSQMGGVTEAFF
TRBJ1-4 | TRBV6-6 | CASSSGGQGSEKLFF
TRBJ2-1 | TRBV27 | CASSKRGGHNEQFF
TRBJ2-7 | TRBV19 | CASSTTGHSTEQYF
TRBJ2-7 | TRBV19 | CASSYSGYEQYF
TRBJ1-5 | TRBV4-3 | CASSPGQGAIQPQHF
TRBJ2-7 | TRBV7-2 | CASSFTLEPNEQYF
TRBJ2-7 | TRBV2 | CASRSGRPEQYF
TRBJ2-4 | TRBV9 | CASSVGGSGREGNIQYF
TRBJ2-1 | TRBV5-1 | CASSRSVAGGYNEQFF
TRBJ2-2 | TRBV12-5 | CASGLAYTGELFF
TRBJ2-7 | TRBV30 | CACDGDSSYEQYF
TRBJ2-3 | TRBV2 | CASSARQFPDSSTQYF
TRBJ2-2 | TRBV29-1 | CSATGGGELFF
TRBJ2-3 | TRBV29-1 | CSVDEGQASAQYF
TRBJ1-4 | TRBV30 | CALRGTGRREKLFF